A single sample is the source of the 15 T cell receptor beta chains below, sequenced in a study of Ad26.COV2.S vaccination and SARS-CoV-2 variants. Profiled with immunoSEQ multiplex PCR; TCRdb holds only in-frame clones, not every one. This repertoire shows over 110,000 clones, roughly 88% found once; its top ten account for 4% to 6%. The material was peripheral blood, obtained after recovery from COVID-19. The receptors were gathered from a human donor who had recovered from COVID-19.

The CDR3 region is CASSATVSNQPQHF. CDR3 nucleotide sequence: TGTGCCAGCAGTGCGACAGTCAGCAATCAGCCCCAGCATTTT. The chain is built from TRBV2 and TRBJ1-5, with D possibly being TRBD1 (5 bases). Germline V CDR1 and CDR2: SNHLY, FYNNEI. V was trimmed by 4 bases and J by 1 base, leaving 8 bases between them. CDR3 length: 14 residues.

This clone was counted a single time. The chain has TRBV28 and TRBJ2-2; D is uncertain. Trimming cost V 3 bases and J 1 base, with 9 bases left between them. Germline-derived CDR1 and CDR2 are MDHEN and SYDVKM. This CDR3 region has 15 residues. This chain's CDR3 is CASSFGSLNTGELFF. Here the CDR3 DNA reads TGTGCCAGCAGTTTTGGCTCGTTGAACACCGGGGAGCTGTTTTTT. Full variable domain (missing parts from reference TRBV28 and TRBJ2-2): DVKVTQSSRYLVKRTGEKVFLECVQDMDHENMFWYRQDPGLGLRLIYFSYDVKMKEKGDIPEGYSVSREKKERFSLILESASTNQTSMYLCASSFGSLNTGELFFGEGSRLTVL.

The rearrangement uses TRBV29-1 and TRBJ1-1, with D unresolved. Trimming shortened V by 0 bases and J by 7 bases, and 9 bases separated the two germline ends. CDR1 is SQVTM and CDR2 is ANQGSEA in the germline V gene. There are 12 residues in the CDR3. The CDR3 spells CSVEDSRSEAFF. The DNA for the CDR3 is TGCAGCGTTGAAGATTCCAGAAGTGAAGCTTTCTTT.

V is TRBV11-2 and J is TRBJ1-1; TRBD1 might be the D (5 bases). Looked up from germline, CDR1 is SGHAT and CDR2 is FQNNGV. CDR3 length: 14 residues. With 2 bases removed from V and 1 base from J, the gap between germline ends came to 8 bases. The CDR3 sequence is CASSLFTGNTEAFF. The CDR3 bases are TGTGCCAGCAGCTTATTTACAGGGAACACTGAAGCTTTCTTT.

The rearrangement joins TRBV6-6 to TRBJ2-5; TRBD2 aligns across 10 bases. Trimming cost V 4 bases and J 5 bases; bases outside gene matches: 7. CDR1 MNHNY and CDR2 SVGAGI come from the germline V gene (reference sequence). This CDR3 region has 15 residues. In DNA form, the CDR3 reads TGTGCCAGCAGTTCACGAGCGGGGGGGCGGGAGACCCAGTACTTC. Translating gives CASSSRAGGRETQYF.

The CDR3 DNA reads as TGTGCCAGCAGCCCCTCCCACAATAAGAATCAGCCCCAGCATTTT. Amino acids: CASSPSHNKNQPQHF. This chain links TRBV3-1 (or the pseudogene TRBV3-2) with TRBJ1-5; no firm D call. The CDR3 consists of 15 residues. Germline loops: CDR1 LGHDT, CDR2 YNNKEL (reference sequence). Trimming removed 4 bases at V and 4 bases at J, with 14 bases between.

The DNA of the CDR3 is TGTGCCAGCTCACCAATGGGCTACAATGAGCAGTTCTTC. Its translation: CASSPMGYNEQFF. The J gene is TRBJ2-1, the V gene TRBV18; no firm D call. Germline V lookup: CDR1 KGHSH, CDR2 LQKENI. V lost 2 bases and J lost 3, with 5 bases in between. The CDR3 is 13 amino acids.

The gene calls are TRBV15 and TRBJ1-3, with unresolved D. The germline V and J ends were trimmed by 1 base and 2 bases, with 12 bases remaining between them. This CDR3 comprises 16 residues. Per germline, CDR1 LNHNV and CDR2 YYDKDF (reference sequence). The CDR3 bases are TGTGCCACCAGCAGAGCTGGGAAAAACACTGGAAACACCATATATTTT. Protein product: CATSRAGKNTGNTIYF.

The chain links TRBV4-3 to TRBJ2-3; tentatively, D is TRBD2 (5 bases). Deletions cut 0 bases from V and 5 bases from J, with 18 bases between. CDR1 LGHNA and CDR2 YSLEER come from the germline V gene. The CDR3 is made up of 17 amino acids. CDR3 bases: TGCGCCAGCAGCCAAGATTATGCGGGCGGTGGGTTAGATACGCAGTATTTT. Its protein product is CASSQDYAGGGLDTQYF.

The chain carries TRBV18 and TRBJ2-1, with TRBD1 matching over 11 bases. J lost 4 bases, V lost 6 bases, and 8 bases had no gene match. In germline, CDR1 is KGHSH, CDR2 LQKENI. The CDR3 sequence is 16 residues long. DNA of the CDR3: TGTGCCAGCTCGTCCGCCGGGACAGGGGGTTACAATGAGCAGTTCTTC. Translation gives CASSSAGTGGYNEQFF. Together with reference TRBV18 and TRBJ2-1, the CDR3 gives the full variable domain: NAGVMQNPRHLVRRRGQEARLRCSPMKGHSHVYWYRQLPEEGLKFMVYLQKENIIDESGMPKERFSAEFPKEGPSILRIQQVVRGDSAAYFCASSSAGTGGYNEQFFGPGTRLTVL.

This clone was counted a few times. The V call is TRBV7-8, the J call TRBJ2-7; 11 nucleotides match TRBD2. J was trimmed by 0 bases and V by 6 bases; bases with no gene match: 7. The CDR3 consists of 16 residues. Germline lookup yields CDR1 SGHVS and CDR2 FQNEAQ. CDR3 sequence reads: CASRLGLAASSYEQYF. For the CDR3, the DNA is TGTGCCAGCAGACTGGGACTAGCGGCTAGCTCCTACGAGCAGTACTTC.

V is TRBV6-5 and J is TRBJ1-1, with 8 bases lining up with TRBD1. The CDR3 loop spans 15 amino acids. Losses at the gene ends were 2 bases for V and 2 bases for J; bases not matched to a gene: 4. Germline V CDR1 and CDR2: MNHEY, SVGAGI. Here the CDR3 reads CASSYQGQANTEAFF. CDR3 nucleotides: TGTGCCAGCAGTTACCAGGGACAGGCCAACACTGAAGCTTTCTTT.

CDR3 protein: CASSLFPGSSEQYF. DNA for the CDR3: TGTGCCAGCAGTTTATTCCCCGGGTCGAGCGAGCAGTACTTC. The rearrangement joins TRBV27 to TRBJ2-7; no reliable D call. Looked up from germline, CDR1 is MNHEY and CDR2 is SMNVEV (reference sequence). There are 14 residues in the CDR3. Trimming took 1 base from V and 6 from J, leaving 13 bases between them.

The chain has TRBV27 and TRBJ1-1; weak D call: TRBD1 (5 bases). Germline V gives CDR1 MNHEY, CDR2 SMNVEV (reference sequence). The CDR3 is 12 amino acids. Deletions cut 8 bases from V and 3 bases from J, with 10 bases between. The CDR3 sequence is CASGAADTEAFF. The CDR3 nucleotides read TGTGCCAGCGGGGCGGCGGACACTGAAGCTTTCTTT.

This clone was seen once. The chain uses TRBV21-1 and TRBJ1-2; the table's D call, TRBD1, was not checked against the DNA. TRBV21-1 is deemed a pseudogene. The length of the CDR3 is 13 residues. The CDR3 reads CASSKKQDYGYTF. In DNA form, the CDR3 reads TGTGCCAGCAGCAAAAAACAAGACTATGGCTACACCTTC.